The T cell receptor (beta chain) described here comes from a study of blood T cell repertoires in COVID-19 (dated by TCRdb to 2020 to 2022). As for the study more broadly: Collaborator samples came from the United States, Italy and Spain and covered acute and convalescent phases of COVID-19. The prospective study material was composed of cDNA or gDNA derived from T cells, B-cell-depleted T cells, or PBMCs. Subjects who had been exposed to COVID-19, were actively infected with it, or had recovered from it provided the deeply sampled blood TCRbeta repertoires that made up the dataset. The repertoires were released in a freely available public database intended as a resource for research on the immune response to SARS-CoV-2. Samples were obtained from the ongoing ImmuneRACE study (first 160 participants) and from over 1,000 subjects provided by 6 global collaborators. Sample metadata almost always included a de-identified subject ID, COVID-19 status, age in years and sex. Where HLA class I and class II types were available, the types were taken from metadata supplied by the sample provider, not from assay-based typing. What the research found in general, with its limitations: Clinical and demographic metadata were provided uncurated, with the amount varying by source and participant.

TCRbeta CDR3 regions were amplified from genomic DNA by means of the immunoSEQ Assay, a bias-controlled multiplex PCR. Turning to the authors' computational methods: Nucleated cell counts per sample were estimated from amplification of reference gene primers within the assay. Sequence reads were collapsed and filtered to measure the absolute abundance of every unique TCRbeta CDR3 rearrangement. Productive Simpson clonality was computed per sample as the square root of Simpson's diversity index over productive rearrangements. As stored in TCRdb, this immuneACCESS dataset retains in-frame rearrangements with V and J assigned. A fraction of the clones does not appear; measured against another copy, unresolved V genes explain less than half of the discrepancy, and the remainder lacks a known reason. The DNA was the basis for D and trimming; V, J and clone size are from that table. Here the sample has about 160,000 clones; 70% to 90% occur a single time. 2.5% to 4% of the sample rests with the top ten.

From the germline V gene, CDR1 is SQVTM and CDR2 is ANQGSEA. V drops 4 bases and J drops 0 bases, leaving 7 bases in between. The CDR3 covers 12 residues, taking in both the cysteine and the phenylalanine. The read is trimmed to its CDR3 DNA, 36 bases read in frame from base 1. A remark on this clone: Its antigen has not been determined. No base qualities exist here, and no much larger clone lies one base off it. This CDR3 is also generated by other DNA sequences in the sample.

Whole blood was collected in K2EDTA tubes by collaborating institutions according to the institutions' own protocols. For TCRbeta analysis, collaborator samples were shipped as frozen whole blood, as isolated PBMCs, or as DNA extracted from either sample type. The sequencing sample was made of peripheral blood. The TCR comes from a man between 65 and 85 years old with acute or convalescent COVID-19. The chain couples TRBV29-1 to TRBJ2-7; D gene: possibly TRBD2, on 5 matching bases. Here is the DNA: TGCAGCGTTGGACGGGACTCCTACGAGCAGTACTTC. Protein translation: CSVGRDSYEQYF.